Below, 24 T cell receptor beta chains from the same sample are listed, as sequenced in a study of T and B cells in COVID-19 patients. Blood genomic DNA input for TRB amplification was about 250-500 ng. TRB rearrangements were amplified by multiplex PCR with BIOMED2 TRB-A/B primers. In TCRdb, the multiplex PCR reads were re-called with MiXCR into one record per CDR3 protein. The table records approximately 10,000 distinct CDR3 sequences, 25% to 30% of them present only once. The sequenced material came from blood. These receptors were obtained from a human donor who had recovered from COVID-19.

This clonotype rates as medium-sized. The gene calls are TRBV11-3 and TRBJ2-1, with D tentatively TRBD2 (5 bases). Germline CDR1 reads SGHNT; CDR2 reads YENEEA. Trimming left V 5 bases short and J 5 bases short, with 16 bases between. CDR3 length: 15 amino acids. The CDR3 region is CASSPNPGNNNEQFF. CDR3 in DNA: TGTGCCAGCAGCCCAAATCCGGGGAATAACAATGAGCAGTTCTTC.

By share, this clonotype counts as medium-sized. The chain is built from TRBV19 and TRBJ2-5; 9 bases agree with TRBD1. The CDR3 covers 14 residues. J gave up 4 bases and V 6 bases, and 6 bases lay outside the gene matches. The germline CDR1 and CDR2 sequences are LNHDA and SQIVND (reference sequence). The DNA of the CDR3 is TGTGCCAGTAGGGAGACAGGGGGAGGAGAGACCCAGTACTTC. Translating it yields CASRETGGGETQYF. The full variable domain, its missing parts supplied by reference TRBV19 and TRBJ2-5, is DGGITQSPKYLFRKEGQNVTLSCEQNLNHDAMYWYRQDPGQGLRLIYYSQIVNDFQKGDIAEGYSVSREKKESFPLTVTSAQKNPTAFYLCASRETGGGETQYFGPGTRLLVL.

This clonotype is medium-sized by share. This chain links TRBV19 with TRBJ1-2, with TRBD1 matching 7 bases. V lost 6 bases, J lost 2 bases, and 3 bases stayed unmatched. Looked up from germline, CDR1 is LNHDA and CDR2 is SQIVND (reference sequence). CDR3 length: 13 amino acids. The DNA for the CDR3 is TGTGCCAGTAGCTCGGGACAGAACTATGGCTACACCTTC. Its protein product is CASSSGQNYGYTF.

CDR3 nucleotides: TGTGCCAGTAGGGGACAGGGTGCCGGGGAGCTGTTTTTT. It translates to CASRGQGAGELFF. The J gene is TRBJ2-2, the V gene TRBV19, with 9 bases matching TRBD1. The germline gives CDR1 LNHDA, CDR2 SQIVND (reference sequence). With V trimmed by 6 bases and J by 6 bases, 2 bases remained unmatched. This CDR3 region has 13 residues. Full variable domain (missing parts from reference TRBV19 and TRBJ2-2): DGGITQSPKYLFRKEGQNVTLSCEQNLNHDAMYWYRQDPGQGLRLIYYSQIVNDFQKGDIAEGYSVSREKKESFPLTVTSAQKNPTAFYLCASRGQGAGELFFGEGSRLTVL.

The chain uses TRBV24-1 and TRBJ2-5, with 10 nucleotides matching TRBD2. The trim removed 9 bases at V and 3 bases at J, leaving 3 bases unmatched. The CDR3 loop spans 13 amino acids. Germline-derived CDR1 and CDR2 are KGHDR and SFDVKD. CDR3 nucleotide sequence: TGTGCCACCCGCACTAGCGGGGAAGAGACCCAGTACTTC. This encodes CATRTSGEETQYF.

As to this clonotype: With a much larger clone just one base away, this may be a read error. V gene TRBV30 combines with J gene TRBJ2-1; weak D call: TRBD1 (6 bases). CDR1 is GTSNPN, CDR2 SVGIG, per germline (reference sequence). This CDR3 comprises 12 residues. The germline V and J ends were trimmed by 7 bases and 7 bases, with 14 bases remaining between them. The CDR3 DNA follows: TGTGCCTCAAGGCCTAGGGGGAATGAGCAGTTCTTC. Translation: CASRPRGNEQFF.

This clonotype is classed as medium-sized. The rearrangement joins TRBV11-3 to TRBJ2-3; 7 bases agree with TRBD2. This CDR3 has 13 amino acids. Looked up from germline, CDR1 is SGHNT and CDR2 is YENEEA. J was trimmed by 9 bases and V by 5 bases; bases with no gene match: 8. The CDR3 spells CASSGGWGGTQYF. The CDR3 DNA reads TGTGCCAGCAGCGGGGGATGGGGGGGGACGCAGTATTTT.

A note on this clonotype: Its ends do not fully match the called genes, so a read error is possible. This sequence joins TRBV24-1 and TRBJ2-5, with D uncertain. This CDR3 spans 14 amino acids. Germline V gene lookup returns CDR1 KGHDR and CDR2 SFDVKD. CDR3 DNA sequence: TGTGCCAGCAGTCCCACCGGGCGCCGAGAGACCCAGTACTTC. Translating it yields CASSPTGRRETQYF.

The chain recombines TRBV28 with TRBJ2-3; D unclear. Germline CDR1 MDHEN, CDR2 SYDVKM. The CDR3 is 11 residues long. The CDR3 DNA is TGTGCTCTAGGAGACACAGATACGCAGTATTTT. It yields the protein CALGDTDTQYF. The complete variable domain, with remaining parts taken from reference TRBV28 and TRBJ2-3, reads DVKVTQSSRYLVKRTGEKVFLECVQDMDHENMFWYRQDPGLGLRLIYFSYDVKMKEKGDIPEGYSVSREKKERFSLILESASTNQTSMYLCALGDTDTQYFGPGTRLTVL.

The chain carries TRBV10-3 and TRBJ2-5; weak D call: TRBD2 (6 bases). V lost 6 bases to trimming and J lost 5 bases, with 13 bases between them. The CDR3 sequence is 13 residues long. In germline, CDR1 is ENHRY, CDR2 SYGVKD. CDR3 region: CAIRGDFGETQYF. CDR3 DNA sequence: TGTGCCATCAGAGGGGACTTCGGGGAGACCCAGTACTTC.

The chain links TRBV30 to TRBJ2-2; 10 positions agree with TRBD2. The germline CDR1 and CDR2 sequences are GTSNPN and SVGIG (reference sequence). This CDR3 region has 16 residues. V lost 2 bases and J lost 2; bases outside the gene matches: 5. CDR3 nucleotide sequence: TGTGCCTGGAGTCGGTCTAGCGGGGGAAACACCGGGGAGCTGTTTTTT. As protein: CAWSRSSGGNTGELFF.

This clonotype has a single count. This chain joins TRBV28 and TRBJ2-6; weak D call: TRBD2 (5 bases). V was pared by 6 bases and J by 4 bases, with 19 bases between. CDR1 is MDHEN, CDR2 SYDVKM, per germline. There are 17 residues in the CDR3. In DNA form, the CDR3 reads TGTGCCAGCAGCCCCTCCGGGGTCCCCCTCGGGGCCAACGTCCTGACTTTC. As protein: CASSPSGVPLGANVLTF. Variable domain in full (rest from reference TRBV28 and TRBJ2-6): DVKVTQSSRYLVKRTGEKVFLECVQDMDHENMFWYRQDPGLGLRLIYFSYDVKMKEKGDIPEGYSVSREKKERFSLILESASTNQTSMYLCASSPSGVPLGANVLTFGAGSRLTVL.

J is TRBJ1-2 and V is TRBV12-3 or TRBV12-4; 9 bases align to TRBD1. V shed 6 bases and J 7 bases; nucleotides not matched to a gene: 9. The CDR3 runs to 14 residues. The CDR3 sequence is CASREDRGIGGYTF. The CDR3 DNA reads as TGTGCCAGCAGGGAGGACAGGGGAATCGGTGGCTACACCTTC.

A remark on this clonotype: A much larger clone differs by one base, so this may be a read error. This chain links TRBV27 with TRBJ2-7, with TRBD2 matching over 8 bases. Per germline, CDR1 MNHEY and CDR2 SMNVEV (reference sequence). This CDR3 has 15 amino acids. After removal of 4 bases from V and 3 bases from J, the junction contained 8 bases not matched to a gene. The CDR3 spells CASSSTGLAGYEQYF. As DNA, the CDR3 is TGTGCCAGCAGTTCCACGGGGCTAGCGGGCTACGAGCAGTACTTC.

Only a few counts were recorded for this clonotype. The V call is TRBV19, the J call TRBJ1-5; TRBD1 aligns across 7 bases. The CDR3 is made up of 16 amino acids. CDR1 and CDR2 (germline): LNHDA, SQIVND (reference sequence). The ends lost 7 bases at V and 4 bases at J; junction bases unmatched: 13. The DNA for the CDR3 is TGTGCCAGTAATTTCGGGCGGGGACAGACAAATCAGCCCCAGCATTTT. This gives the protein CASNFGRGQTNQPQHF.

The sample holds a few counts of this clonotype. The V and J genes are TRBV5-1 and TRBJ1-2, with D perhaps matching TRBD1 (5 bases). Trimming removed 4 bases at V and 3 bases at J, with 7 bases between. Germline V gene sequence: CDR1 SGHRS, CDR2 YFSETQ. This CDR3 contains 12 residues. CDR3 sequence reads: CASSAQDYGYTF. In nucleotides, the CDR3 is TGCGCCAGCAGCGCACAGGACTATGGCTACACCTTC.

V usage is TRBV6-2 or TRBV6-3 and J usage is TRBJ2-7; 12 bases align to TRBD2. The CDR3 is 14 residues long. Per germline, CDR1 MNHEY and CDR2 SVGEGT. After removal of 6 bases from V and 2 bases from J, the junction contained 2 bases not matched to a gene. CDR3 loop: CASRLAGGTYEQYV. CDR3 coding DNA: TGTGCCAGCAGGCTAGCGGGAGGGACCTACGAGCAGTACGTC.

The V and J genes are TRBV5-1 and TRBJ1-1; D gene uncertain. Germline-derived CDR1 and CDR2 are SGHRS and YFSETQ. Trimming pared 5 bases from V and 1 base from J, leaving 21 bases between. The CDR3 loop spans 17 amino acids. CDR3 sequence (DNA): TGCGCCAGCAGGAACTCGGGGTCCCGGTCAAGGAACACTGAAGCTTTCTTT. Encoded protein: CASRNSGSRSRNTEAFF.

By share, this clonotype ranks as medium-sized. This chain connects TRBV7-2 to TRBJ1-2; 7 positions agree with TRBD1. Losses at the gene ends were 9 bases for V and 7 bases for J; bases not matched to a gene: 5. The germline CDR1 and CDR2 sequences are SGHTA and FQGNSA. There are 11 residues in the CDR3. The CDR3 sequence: CARRQGSGYTF. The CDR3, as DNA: TGTGCCAGAAGACAGGGCAGTGGCTACACCTTC. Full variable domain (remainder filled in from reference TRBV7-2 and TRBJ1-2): GAGVSQSPSNKVTEKGKDVELRCDPISGHTALYWYRQSLGQGLEFLIYFQGNSAPDKSGLPSDRFSAERTGGSVSTLTIQRTQQEDSAVYLCARRQGSGYTFGSGTRLTVV.

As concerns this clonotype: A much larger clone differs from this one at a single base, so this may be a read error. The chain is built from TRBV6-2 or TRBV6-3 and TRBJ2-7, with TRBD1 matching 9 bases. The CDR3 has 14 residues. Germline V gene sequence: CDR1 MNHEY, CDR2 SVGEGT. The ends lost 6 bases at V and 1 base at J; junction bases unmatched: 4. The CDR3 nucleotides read TGTGCCAGCAGACAGGGACAGGGATCCTACGAGCAGTACGTC. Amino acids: CASRQGQGSYEQYV.

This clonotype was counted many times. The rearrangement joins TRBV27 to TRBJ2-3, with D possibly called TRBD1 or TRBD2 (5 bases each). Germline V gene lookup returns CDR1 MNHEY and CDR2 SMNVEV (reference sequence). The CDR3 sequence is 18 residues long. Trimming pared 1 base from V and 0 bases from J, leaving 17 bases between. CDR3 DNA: TGTGCCAGCAGTTTATTGATCGGGGCCGACACTAGCACAGATACGCAGTATTTT. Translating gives CASSLLIGADTSTDTQYF.

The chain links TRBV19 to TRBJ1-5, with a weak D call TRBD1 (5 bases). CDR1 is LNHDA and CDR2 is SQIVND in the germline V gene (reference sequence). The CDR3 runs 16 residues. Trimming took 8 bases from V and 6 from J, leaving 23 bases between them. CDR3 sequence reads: CASDPTFGAPGQPQHF. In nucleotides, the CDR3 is TGTGCCAGTGACCCAACATTTGGGGCCCCCGGTCAGCCCCAGCATTTT.

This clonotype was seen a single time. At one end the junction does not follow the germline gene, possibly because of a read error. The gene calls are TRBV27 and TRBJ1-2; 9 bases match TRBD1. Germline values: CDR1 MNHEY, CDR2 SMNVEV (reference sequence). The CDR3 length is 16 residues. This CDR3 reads CACSLSVGQGVYGYTF. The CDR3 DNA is TGTGCCTGCAGTTTATCGGTGGGACAGGGAGTCTATGGCTACACCTTC.

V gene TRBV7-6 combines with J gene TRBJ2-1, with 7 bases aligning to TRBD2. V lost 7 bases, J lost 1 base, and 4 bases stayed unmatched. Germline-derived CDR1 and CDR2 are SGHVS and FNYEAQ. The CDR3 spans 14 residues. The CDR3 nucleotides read TGTGCCAGCAACGCGGGAGTTTCCTACAATGAGCAGTTCTTC. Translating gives CASNAGVSYNEQFF.